This TCR beta chain was documented in a study of neurological immune-mediated disorders. Study-level findings and limits: The highest TCR clonal expansion occurred in HTLV-1-associated myelopathy; multiple sclerosis fell below healthy controls. Clinical and MRI features did not associate with the cluster found in multiple sclerosis patients. Grouping of repertoires by phylogeny put those of 18 of 34 multiple sclerosis patients into a single related-CDR3 cluster, a possible signature.

The unsorted libraries had their origin in 2 million PBMCs stored at -80 C. One entry per CDR3 protein results from TCRdb running MiXCR on the 5' RACE reads. The sample yields tens of thousands of distinct CDR3 sequences, 2.5% to 3% seen once. CDR1 and CDR2 from the germline V gene are DFQATT and SNEGSKA (reference sequence). This CDR3 region has 14 residues. Unmatched junction bases numbered 10, after V lost 6 bases and J lost 7 bases. This clonotype appeared many times. What it binds is unknown. The source material was PBMCs. This clonotype was obtained from a woman in her twenties or thirties with multiple sclerosis. The rearrangement uses TRBV20-1 and TRBJ2-2; 8 positions agree with TRBD2. This chain's CDR3 is CSAPYGRADGELFF. CDR3 sequence (DNA): TGCAGTGCCCCTTACGGGAGGGCCGACGGGGAGCTGTTTTTT.